These 27 T cell receptor beta chains share one sample of origin, sequenced in a study of identifying expanded T cells in peripheral blood. Sequencing was performed with immunoSEQ multiplex PCR; in TCRdb, only in-frame clones are kept and a portion is missing. There are under 120,000 clones in the sample; 85% to 90% occur only once, and around 17% lies in the top ten. The sequenced sample consisted of blood. These receptors were taken from a person aged 18 to 75 in good health.

The chain combines TRBV9 with TRBJ2-7; TRBD2 matches 8 bases. The CDR3 extends over 13 amino acids. The V gene end was trimmed by 4 bases and the J gene end by 2 bases; junction bases not matched to a gene: 2. Germline V gives CDR1 SGDLS, CDR2 YYNGEE. The CDR3 nucleotides read TGTGCCAGCAGCCAGGGACTAGCCTACGAGCAGTACTTC. It encodes CASSQGLAYEQYF.

V is TRBV27 and J is TRBJ2-4; D gene ambiguous. Looked up from germline, CDR1 is MNHEY and CDR2 is SMNVEV (reference sequence). The CDR3 runs 14 residues. Deletions cut 0 bases from V and 6 bases from J, with 9 bases between. The CDR3 DNA follows: TGTGCCAGCAGTTTATCAGGGAAAACAAACATTCAGTACTTC. Its translation is CASSLSGKTNIQYF.

The chain combines TRBV19 with TRBJ1-1, with a weak D call TRBD1 (5 bases). Germline values: CDR1 LNHDA, CDR2 SQIVND (reference sequence). This CDR3 spans 16 amino acids. Trimming removed 3 bases from V and 5 bases from J, with 19 bases in between. CDR3 sequence: CASSMNIGPGRTEAFF. CDR3 DNA: TGTGCCAGTAGTATGAACATCGGGCCAGGGAGAACTGAAGCTTTCTTT. The variable domain in full, with the rest retrieved from reference TRBV19 and TRBJ1-1, is DGGITQSPKYLFRKEGQNVTLSCEQNLNHDAMYWYRQDPGQGLRLIYYSQIVNDFQKGDIAEGYSVSREKKESFPLTVTSAQKNPTAFYLCASSMNIGPGRTEAFFGQGTRLTVV.

This chain joins TRBV30 and TRBJ1-1, with D perhaps TRBD1 (5 bases). This CDR3 has 13 amino acids. CDR1 and CDR2 (germline): GTSNPN, SVGIG (reference sequence). V dropped 4 bases and J dropped 5 bases, with 14 bases sitting between them. The CDR3 loop reads CAWNGGARTEAFF. CDR3 bases: TGTGCCTGGAATGGAGGGGCGAGGACTGAAGCTTTCTTT.

CDR3 coding DNA: TGTGCCAGCAGCTTAGCACAGGGCCATGAAAAACTGTTTTTT. It is translated as CASSLAQGHEKLFF. The rearrangement joins TRBV7-9 to TRBJ1-4, with D possibly being TRBD1 (6 bases). The CDR3 contains 14 residues. Trimming left V 0 bases short and J 6 bases short, with 8 bases between. The germline V gene encodes CDR1 SEHNR and CDR2 FQNEAQ (reference sequence). The whole variable domain, remainder taken from reference TRBV7-9 and TRBJ1-4, is DTGVSQNPRHKITKRGQNVTFRCDPISEHNRLYWYRQTLGQGPEFLTYFQNEAQLEKSRLLSDRFSAERPKGSFSTLEIQRTEQGDSAMYLCASSLAQGHEKLFFGSGTQLSVL.

This chain links TRBV5-8 with TRBJ2-3; TRBD1 matches 7 bases. V was pared by 2 bases and J by 0 bases, with 9 bases of the junction left unmatched. CDR3 length equals 17 residues. Per germline, CDR1 SGHTS and CDR2 YDEGEE. CDR3 nucleotide sequence: TGTGCCAGCAGCTTCACCACTACAGGGGTTAGCACAGATACGCAGTATTTT. Residues: CASSFTTTGVSTDTQYF.

The chain has TRBV6-5 and TRBJ1-1; D is unclear. The CDR3 sequence is 13 residues long. Germline V lookup: CDR1 MNHEY, CDR2 SVGAGI. V lost 8 bases and J 1 base, leaving 11 bases between the germline ends. The CDR3 spells CASSGVENTEAFF. As DNA, the CDR3 is TGTGCCAGCTCCGGGGTGGAGAACACTGAAGCTTTCTTT.

The V call is TRBV2, the J call TRBJ2-2; the D is unclear. Looked up from germline, CDR1 is SNHLY and CDR2 is FYNNEI. The CDR3 is made up of 14 amino acids. The ends were cut back, 4 bases at V and 2 bases at J, with 8 bases in the middle. The CDR3 coding sequence is TGTGCCAGCAGTGTTATTACTAACACCGGGGAGCTGTTTTTT. This codes for CASSVITNTGELFF.

V usage is TRBV5-6 and J usage is TRBJ2-7, with 7 nucleotides matching TRBD1. The CDR3 is 15 amino acids. J gave up 5 bases and V 0 bases, and 8 bases lay outside the gene matches. Germline lookup yields CDR1 SGHDT and CDR2 YYEEEE. In DNA, the CDR3 is TGTGCCAGCAGCTTGGCAGACAGGGACGGCCACGAGCAGTACTTC. This sequence encodes CASSLADRDGHEQYF.

The genes are TRBV5-1 and TRBJ1-5, with D uncertain. Germline V gene lookup returns CDR1 SGHRS and CDR2 YFSETQ. The CDR3 is 14 residues long. V lost 4 bases, J lost 3 bases, and 11 bases lay in between. CDR3: CASSPGPINQPQHF. The CDR3 DNA reads TGCGCCAGCAGCCCTGGACCGATCAATCAGCCCCAGCATTTT.

The CDR3 DNA follows: TGTGCCAGCAGCTTATCTTACGTTCGAGCTCTTTATGGCTACACCTTC. As protein: CASSLSYVRALYGYTF. This rearrangement joins TRBV7-2 to TRBJ1-2; D remains ambiguous. Germline assignment: CDR1 SGHTA and CDR2 FQGNSA. Trimming removed 2 bases at V and 5 bases at J, with 18 bases between. CDR3 length equals 16 residues.

This chain connects TRBV18 to TRBJ1-4; D perhaps matches TRBD1 (5 bases). V lost 2 bases and J lost 2, with 6 bases in between. The CDR3 runs to 14 residues. The germline CDR1 and CDR2 sequences are KGHSH and LQKENI. The CDR3 reads CASSPGATNEKLFF. The CDR3 DNA follows: TGTGCCAGCTCACCAGGGGCGACTAATGAAAAACTGTTTTTT.

The DNA of the CDR3 is TGTGCCTGGAGGGGCGGGGGAGCTTGGGAGACCCAGTACTTC. Protein: CAWRGGGAWETQYF. The chain combines TRBV30 with TRBJ2-5; TRBD2 matches 7 bases. The germline gives CDR1 GTSNPN, CDR2 SVGIG (reference sequence). Trimming removed 3 bases from V and 5 bases from J; junction bases left unmatched: 9. This CDR3 region has 14 residues.

The V and J genes are TRBV7-2 and TRBJ1-2; possibly TRBD1 for D (6 bases). Germline CDR1 and CDR2: SGHTA and FQGNSA. The V end was cut by 2 bases, the J end by 3 bases, with 10 bases between. There are 14 residues in the CDR3. CDR3 amino acids: CASSLNGGYYGYTF. CDR3 DNA: TGTGCCAGCAGCTTAAACGGGGGCTACTATGGCTACACCTTC.

V usage is TRBV18 and J usage is TRBJ2-7; D is perhaps TRBD1 or TRBD2 (6 bases each). The germline CDR1 and CDR2 sequences are KGHSH and LQKENI. The CDR3 runs to 14 residues. The V gene lost 6 bases and the J gene lost 7 bases, with 19 bases spanning the gap. In DNA, the CDR3 is TGTGCCAGCTCCCTCGGGGGCAGGGATGGGGAGCAGTACTTC. This encodes CASSLGGRDGEQYF.

The chain employs TRBV6-6 and TRBJ2-7, with a possible D match to TRBD2 (6 bases). V lost 1 base to trimming and J lost 6 bases, with 10 bases between them. The CDR3 extends over 13 amino acids. Germline assignment: CDR1 MNHNY and CDR2 SVGAGI (reference sequence). CDR3 bases: TGTGCCAGCAGTTACTTGGGAGGCCGCGAGCAGTACTTC. Its translation is CASSYLGGREQYF.

The chain employs TRBV7-9 and TRBJ2-3, with unresolved D. Germline-derived CDR1 and CDR2 are SEHNR and FQNEAQ (reference sequence). The CDR3 consists of 12 residues. V dropped 8 bases and J dropped 4 bases, with 10 bases sitting between them. The CDR3: CASRGIPDTQYF. The CDR3 DNA follows: TGTGCCAGCCGCGGCATCCCAGATACGCAGTATTTT. The whole variable domain, filled in from reference TRBV7-9 and TRBJ2-3, reads DTGVSQNPRHKITKRGQNVTFRCDPISEHNRLYWYRQTLGQGPEFLTYFQNEAQLEKSRLLSDRFSAERPKGSFSTLEIQRTEQGDSAMYLCASRGIPDTQYFGPGTRLTVL.

The chain recombines TRBV7-9 with TRBJ2-7, with 9 bases matching TRBD2. With 5 bases clipped from V and 2 bases from J, the junction kept 10 bases outside the gene matches. The CDR3 totals 16 residues. The germline V gene has CDR1 SEHNR and CDR2 FQNEAQ (reference sequence). The DNA of the CDR3 is TGTGCCAGCAGCCAAGTTAGGGGACTAGCCACCTACGAGCAGTACTTC. Translated: CASSQVRGLATYEQYF. Filled out from reference TRBV7-9 and TRBJ2-7, the complete variable domain reads DTGVSQNPRHKITKRGQNVTFRCDPISEHNRLYWYRQTLGQGPEFLTYFQNEAQLEKSRLLSDRFSAERPKGSFSTLEIQRTEQGDSAMYLCASSQVRGLATYEQYFGPGTRLTVT.

The chain employs TRBV5-1 and TRBJ2-4, with D perhaps TRBD1 or TRBD2 (5 bases each). The CDR3 covers 14 residues. Germline V gene lookup returns CDR1 SGHRS and CDR2 YFSETQ. V gave up 2 bases and J gave up 8 bases, with 14 bases separating them. CDR3 coding DNA: TGCGCCAGCAGCTTAGGGACCGCGGCTGACATTCAGTACTTC. The encoded protein is CASSLGTAADIQYF.

CDR3 amino acids: CASSPPSGGAREQYF. The CDR3 nucleotides read TGTGCCAGCAGCCCTCCTAGCGGGGGGGCTAGAGAGCAGTACTTC. The genes are TRBV13 and TRBJ2-7, with TRBD2 matching 12 bases. Trimming removed 5 bases from V and 7 bases from J; junction bases left unmatched: 9. Germline-derived CDR1 and CDR2 are PRHDT and FYEKMQ (reference sequence). This CDR3 is 15 amino acids long.

This chain links TRBV4-3 with TRBJ1-4; D might be TRBD1 (5 bases). The CDR3 consists of 17 residues. Germline V gene data show CDR1 as LGHNA and CDR2 as YSLEER. The V end lost 0 bases, the J end lost 4 bases, and 15 bases lay between the germline ends. CDR3 coding DNA: TGCGCCAGCAGCCAAGATCTCCAGGGCCTTTTTAATGAAAAACTGTTTTTT. Its translation is CASSQDLQGLFNEKLFF.

This clone is a singleton in its sample. V gene TRBV18 combines with J gene TRBJ1-1; D might be TRBD1 (6 bases). Germline CDR1 KGHSH, CDR2 LQKENI. The CDR3 runs to 14 residues. V was clipped by 4 bases and J by 5 bases, with 14 bases between them. Here the CDR3 reads CASSQARGLTEAFF. CDR3 sequence (DNA): TGTGCCAGCTCACAAGCCAGGGGATTAACTGAAGCTTTCTTT.

The chain carries TRBV28 and TRBJ1-5; TRBD1 matches 8 bases. The CDR3 length is 15 residues. V lost 5 bases and J lost 1; bases outside the gene matches: 4. CDR1 is MDHEN and CDR2 is SYDVKM in the germline V gene. The CDR3 bases are TGTGCCAGCAGTACTGGACAGGGCAGCAATCAGCCCCAGCATTTT. Translation gives CASSTGQGSNQPQHF. Full variable domain (outside the CDR3, taken from reference TRBV28 and TRBJ1-5): DVKVTQSSRYLVKRTGEKVFLECVQDMDHENMFWYRQDPGLGLRLIYFSYDVKMKEKGDIPEGYSVSREKKERFSLILESASTNQTSMYLCASSTGQGSNQPQHFGDGTRLSIL.

V usage is TRBV2 and J usage is TRBJ2-7; 9 nucleotides line up with TRBD1. Germline CDR1 and CDR2: SNHLY and FYNNEI. The V and J ends lost 4 bases and 1 base, in that order; junction bases with no gene match: 8. The CDR3 consists of 16 residues. The CDR3 DNA reads as TGTGCCAGCAGTGTGGGACAGGGCCGCTCATCCTACGAGCAGTACTTC. Encoded protein: CASSVGQGRSSYEQYF.

CDR3 sequence reads: CASSPEEGNEKLFF. CDR3 DNA sequence: TGTGCCAGCAGCCCGGAGGAGGGTAATGAAAAACTGTTTTTT. The chain carries TRBV7-2 and TRBJ1-4, with no clear D. Germline assignment: CDR1 SGHTA and CDR2 FQGNSA. The CDR3 has 14 amino acids. Trimming took off 5 bases at V and 4 bases at J, with 11 bases between the two ends.

V usage is TRBV6-5 and J usage is TRBJ1-1, with D maybe TRBD1 (5 bases). There are 13 residues in the CDR3. From germline, CDR1 is MNHEY and CDR2 SVGAGI. The germline V and J ends were trimmed by 6 bases and 1 base, with 9 bases remaining between them. The CDR3 DNA reads TGTGCCAGCAGAACCGGACAGAACACTGAAGCTTTCTTT. It specifies CASRTGQNTEAFF.

The chain links TRBV5-8 to TRBJ1-1, with TRBD1 as a possible D gene (6 bases). The CDR3 is 15 residues long. V lost 4 bases, J lost 4 bases, and 17 bases lay in between. CDR1 is SGHTS, CDR2 YDEGEE, per germline. The CDR3 spells CASSQEGGGLTEAFF. CDR3 bases: TGTGCCAGCAGCCAGGAAGGAGGGGGGCTCACTGAAGCTTTCTTT.